Here is one T cell receptor (beta chain) with its context. The antigen is unknown. These data belong to a study of post-analysis software for immune sequencing data. General study findings and limits: When compared against controls, multiple sclerosis patients showed significantly lower normalized Chao1 diversity.

TCR beta cDNA libraries had unique molecular identifiers. TCRdb recomputed calls from the PCR reads with MiXCR, one row per CDR3 protein. Of just over 250,000 distinct CDR3 sequences listed, 30% to 45% are singletons. The origin of this receptor is a girl aged 5 to 17 with multiple sclerosis. The sequencing sample was made of blood.

Written as DNA, the CDR3 is TGCGCCAGCAGCGGAATTTTAAAACCAGATACGCAGTATTTT. Its protein is CASSGILKPDTQYF. The chain joins TRBV4-1 to TRBJ2-3; D is unresolved. V lost 5 bases and J lost 4, with 13 bases in between. The length of the CDR3 is 14 residues. Germline V gene data show CDR1 as MGHRA and CDR2 as YSYEKL.